Sequencing of this T cell receptor (beta chain) was carried out in a study of memory CD4+ T cells and cytomegalovirus serostatus. For the study at large: This sample comes from healthy Belgian adults, 9 CMV seropositive, 24 seronegative. Study observations and caveats: The CMV-associated TCR signature appears largely within the CD4+ memory repertoire. Each of 60 to 80 CMV-associated TCRbeta sequences occurred in one to five individuals.

The CDR3 loop spans 13 amino acids. The V end was cut by 1 base, the J end by 2 bases, with 5 bases between. Germline values: CDR1 SGDLS, CDR2 YYNGEE. This clone was picked up a small number of times. Its antigen remains unidentified. The sort gate was single viable CD3+CD4+CD8-CD45RO+ cells for memory CD4+ T cells. CMV serostatus came from serum IgG against pp150, pp28, p38, p52. The data were produced by immunoSEQ multiplex PCR, yet TCRdb's version contains in-frame clones alone and is incomplete. The sample includes over 55,000 clones, less than 80% of them seen just once. This chain uses TRBV9 with TRBJ2-3; D remains ambiguous. The specimen was memory CD4+ T cells from blood. This sequence was found in an adult in good health and CMV-seronegative. This CDR3 is CASSVRNTDTQYF. The CDR3 bases are TGTGCCAGCAGCGTACGGAACACAGATACGCAGTATTTT.